This TCR beta chain was captured in a study of blood T cell repertoires in COVID-19. In the study overall: Italy, Spain and the United States were the sources of the convalescent and acute COVID-19 samples. The cDNA or gDNA used as material had been derived from T cells, B-cell-depleted T cells, or PBMCs.

This clone was counted a few times. Original data processing: Amplification with reference gene primers provided the estimates of nucleated cell counts. Some clones are missing from TCRdb's copy, which holds only in-frame ones; the method was immunoSEQ multiplex PCR. V and J calls and clone size are copied from that table; D and trimming were computed from the DNA. Among under 45,000 clones listed, about 87% were seen once. The sequence derives from a human donor in a cohort sampled during active COVID-19. Specimen: peripheral blood.

The CDR3 loop reads CASSPGKTYEQYF. CDR3 coding DNA: TGTGCCAGCAGCCCGGGGAAAACCTACGAGCAGTACTTC. The gene calls are TRBV5-6 and TRBJ2-7, with a weak D call TRBD2 (5 bases). CDR3 length equals 13 residues. V was shortened by 4 bases and J by 2 bases, with 10 bases between the two germline ends. Per germline, CDR1 SGHDT and CDR2 YYEEEE. The full variable domain, completed using reference TRBV5-6 and TRBJ2-7, is DAGVTQSPTHLIKTRGQQVTLRCSPKSGHDTVSWYQQALGQGPQFIFQYYEEEERQRGNFPDRFSGHQFPNYSSELNVNALLLGDSALYLCASSPGKTYEQYFGPGTRLTVT.